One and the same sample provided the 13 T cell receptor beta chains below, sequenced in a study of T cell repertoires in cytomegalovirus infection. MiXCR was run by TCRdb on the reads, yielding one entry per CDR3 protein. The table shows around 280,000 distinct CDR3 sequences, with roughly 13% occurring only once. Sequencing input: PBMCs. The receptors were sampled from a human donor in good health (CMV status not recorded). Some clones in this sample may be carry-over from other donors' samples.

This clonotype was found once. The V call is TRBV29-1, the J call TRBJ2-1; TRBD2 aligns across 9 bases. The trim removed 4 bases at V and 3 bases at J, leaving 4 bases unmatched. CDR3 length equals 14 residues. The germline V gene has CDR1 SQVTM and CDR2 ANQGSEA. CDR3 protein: CSVAASGIYNEQFF. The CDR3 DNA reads TGCAGCGTTGCGGCTAGCGGGATCTACAATGAGCAGTTCTTC.

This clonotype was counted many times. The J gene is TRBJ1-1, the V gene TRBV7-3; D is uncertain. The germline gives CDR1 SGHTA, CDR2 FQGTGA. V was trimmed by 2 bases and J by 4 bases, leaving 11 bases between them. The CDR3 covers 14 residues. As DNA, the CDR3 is TGTGCCAGCAGCTTAGCAGGTAGGAGCACTGAAGCTTTCTTT. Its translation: CASSLAGRSTEAFF.

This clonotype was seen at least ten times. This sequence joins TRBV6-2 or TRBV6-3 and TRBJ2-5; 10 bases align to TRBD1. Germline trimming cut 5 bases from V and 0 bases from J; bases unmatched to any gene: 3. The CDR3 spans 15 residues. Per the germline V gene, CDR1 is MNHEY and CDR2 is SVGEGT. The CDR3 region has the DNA TGTGCCAGCAGTCCAGGGACAGGGGACCAAGAGACCCAGTACTTC. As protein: CASSPGTGDQETQYF.

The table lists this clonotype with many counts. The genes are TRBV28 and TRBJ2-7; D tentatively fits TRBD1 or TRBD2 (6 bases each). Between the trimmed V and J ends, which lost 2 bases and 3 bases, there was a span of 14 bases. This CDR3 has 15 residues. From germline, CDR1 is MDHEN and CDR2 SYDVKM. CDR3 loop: CASSLPGGHLYEQYF. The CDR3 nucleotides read TGTGCCAGCAGTTTACCCGGGGGACACCTCTACGAGCAGTACTTC.

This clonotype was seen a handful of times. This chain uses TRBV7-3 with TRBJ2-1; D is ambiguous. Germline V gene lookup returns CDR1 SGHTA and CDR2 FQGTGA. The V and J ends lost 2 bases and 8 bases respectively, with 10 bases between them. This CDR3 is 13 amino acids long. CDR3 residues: CASSLLRYHEQFF. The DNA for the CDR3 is TGTGCCAGCAGCTTACTTCGCTATCATGAGCAGTTCTTC.

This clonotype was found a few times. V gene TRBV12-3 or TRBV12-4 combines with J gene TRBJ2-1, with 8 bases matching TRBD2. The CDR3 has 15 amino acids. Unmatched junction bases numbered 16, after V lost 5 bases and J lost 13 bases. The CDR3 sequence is CASSRPGLGNNGQFF. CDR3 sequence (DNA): TGTGCCAGCAGTCGCCCGGGACTAGGCAATAACGGACAGTTCTTC.

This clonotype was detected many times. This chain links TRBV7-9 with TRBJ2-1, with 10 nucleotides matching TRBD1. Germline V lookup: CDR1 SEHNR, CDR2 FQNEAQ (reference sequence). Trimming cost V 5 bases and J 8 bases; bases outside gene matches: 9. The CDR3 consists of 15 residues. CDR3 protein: CASSLPGQGRYEQFF. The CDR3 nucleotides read TGTGCCAGCAGCCTCCCGGGACAGGGGCGATATGAGCAGTTCTTC.

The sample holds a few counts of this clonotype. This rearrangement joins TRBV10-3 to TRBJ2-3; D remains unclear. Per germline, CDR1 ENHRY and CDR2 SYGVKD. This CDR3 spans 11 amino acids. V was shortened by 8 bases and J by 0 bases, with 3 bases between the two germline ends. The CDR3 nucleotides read TGTGCCATCTCCAGCACAGATACGCAGTATTTT. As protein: CAISSTDTQYF.

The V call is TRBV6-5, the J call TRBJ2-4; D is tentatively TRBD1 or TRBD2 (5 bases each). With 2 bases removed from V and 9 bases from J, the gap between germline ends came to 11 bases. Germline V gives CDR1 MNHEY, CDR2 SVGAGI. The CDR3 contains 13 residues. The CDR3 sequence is CASSYAGAAIQYF. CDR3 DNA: TGTGCCAGCAGTTACGCCGGGGCGGCCATTCAGTACTTC.

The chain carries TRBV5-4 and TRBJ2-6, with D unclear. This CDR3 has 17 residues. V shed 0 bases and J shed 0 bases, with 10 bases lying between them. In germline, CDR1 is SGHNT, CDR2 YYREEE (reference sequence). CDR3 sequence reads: CASSLASVSSGANVLTF. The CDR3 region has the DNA TGTGCCAGCAGCTTGGCCTCAGTCAGCTCTGGGGCCAACGTCCTGACTTTC.

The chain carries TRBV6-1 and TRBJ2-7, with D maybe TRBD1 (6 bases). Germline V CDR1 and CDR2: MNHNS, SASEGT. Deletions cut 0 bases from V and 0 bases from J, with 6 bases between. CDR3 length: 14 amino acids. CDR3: CASSEAGGSYEQYF. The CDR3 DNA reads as TGTGCCAGCAGTGAAGCAGGGGGCTCCTACGAGCAGTACTTC.

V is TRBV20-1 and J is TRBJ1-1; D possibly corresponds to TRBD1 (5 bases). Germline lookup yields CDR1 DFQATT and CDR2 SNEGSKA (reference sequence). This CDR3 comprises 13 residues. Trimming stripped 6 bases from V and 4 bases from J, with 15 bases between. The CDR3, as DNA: TGCAGTGCAGCCCCAGGGCTTAGCACTGAAGCTTTCTTT. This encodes CSAAPGLSTEAFF.

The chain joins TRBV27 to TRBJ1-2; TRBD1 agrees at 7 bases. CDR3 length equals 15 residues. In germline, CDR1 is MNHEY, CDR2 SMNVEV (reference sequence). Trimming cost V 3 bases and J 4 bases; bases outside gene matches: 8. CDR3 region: CASSFRGAWSYGYTF. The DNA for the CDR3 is TGTGCCAGCAGTTTCAGGGGGGCTTGGAGCTATGGCTACACCTTC.